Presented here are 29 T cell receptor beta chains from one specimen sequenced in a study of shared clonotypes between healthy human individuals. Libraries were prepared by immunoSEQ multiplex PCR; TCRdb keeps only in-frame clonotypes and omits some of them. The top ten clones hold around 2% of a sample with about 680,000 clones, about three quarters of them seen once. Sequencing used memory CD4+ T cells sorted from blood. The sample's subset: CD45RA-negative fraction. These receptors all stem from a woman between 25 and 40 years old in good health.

In DNA, the CDR3 is TGTGCCAGTAGTCCCCGCGACAGGGCTGGAAACACCATATATTTT. It encodes CASSPRDRAGNTIYF. V gene TRBV19 combines with J gene TRBJ1-3, with TRBD1 identical over 7 bases. The CDR3 has 15 amino acids. Germline CDR1 is LNHDA and CDR2 is SQIVND (reference sequence). V was clipped by 5 bases and J by 2 bases; unmatched bases: 6.

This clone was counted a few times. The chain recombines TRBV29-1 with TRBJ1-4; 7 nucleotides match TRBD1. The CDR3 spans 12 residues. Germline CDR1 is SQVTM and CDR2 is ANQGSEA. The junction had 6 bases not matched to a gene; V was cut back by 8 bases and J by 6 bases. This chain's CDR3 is CSIGGGDEKLFF. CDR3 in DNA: TGCAGCATCGGAGGGGGCGATGAAAAACTGTTTTTT. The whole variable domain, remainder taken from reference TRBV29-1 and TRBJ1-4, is SAVISQKPSRDICQRGTSLTIQCQVDSQVTMMFWYRQQPGQSLTLIATANQGSEATYESGFVIDKFPISRPNLTFSTLTVSNMSPEDSSIYLCSIGGGDEKLFFGSGTQLSVL.

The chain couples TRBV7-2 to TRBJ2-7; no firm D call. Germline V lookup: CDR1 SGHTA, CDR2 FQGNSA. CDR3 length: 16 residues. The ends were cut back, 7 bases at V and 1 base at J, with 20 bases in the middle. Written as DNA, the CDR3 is TGTGCCAGCACACACAAGGACGCTGCGAATTCCTACGAGCAGTACTTC. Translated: CASTHKDAANSYEQYF.

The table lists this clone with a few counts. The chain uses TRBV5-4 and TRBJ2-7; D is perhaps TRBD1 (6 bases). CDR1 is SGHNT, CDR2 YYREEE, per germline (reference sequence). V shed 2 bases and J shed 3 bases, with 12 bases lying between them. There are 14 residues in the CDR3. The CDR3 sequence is CASSLGTRSYEQYF. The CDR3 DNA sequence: TGTGCCAGCAGCTTAGGGACAAGGAGCTACGAGCAGTACTTC.

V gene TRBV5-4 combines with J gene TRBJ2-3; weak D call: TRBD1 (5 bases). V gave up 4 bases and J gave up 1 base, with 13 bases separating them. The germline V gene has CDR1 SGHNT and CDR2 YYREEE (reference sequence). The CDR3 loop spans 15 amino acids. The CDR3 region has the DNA TGTGCCAGCAGCGTATCACAGGCGCGCACAGATACGCAGTATTTT. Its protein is CASSVSQARTDTQYF.

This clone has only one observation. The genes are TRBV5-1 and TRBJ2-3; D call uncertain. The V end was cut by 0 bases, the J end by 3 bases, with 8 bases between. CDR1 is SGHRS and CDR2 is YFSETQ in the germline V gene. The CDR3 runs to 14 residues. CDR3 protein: CASSLGTHTDTQYF. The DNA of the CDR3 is TGCGCCAGCAGCTTGGGTACTCATACAGATACGCAGTATTTT.

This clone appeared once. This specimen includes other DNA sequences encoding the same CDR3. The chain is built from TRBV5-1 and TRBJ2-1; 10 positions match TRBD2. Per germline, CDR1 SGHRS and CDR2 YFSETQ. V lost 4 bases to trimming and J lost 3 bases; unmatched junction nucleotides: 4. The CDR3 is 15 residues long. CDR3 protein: CASSTGTSDYNEQFF. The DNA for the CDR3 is TGCGCCAGCAGCACCGGGACTAGCGACTACAATGAGCAGTTCTTC. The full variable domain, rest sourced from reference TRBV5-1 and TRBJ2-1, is KAGVTQTPRYLIKTRGQQVTLSCSPISGHRSVSWYQQTPGQGLQFLFEYFSETQRNKGNFPGRFSGRQFSNSRSEMNVSTLELGDSALYLCASSTGTSDYNEQFFGPGTRLTVL.

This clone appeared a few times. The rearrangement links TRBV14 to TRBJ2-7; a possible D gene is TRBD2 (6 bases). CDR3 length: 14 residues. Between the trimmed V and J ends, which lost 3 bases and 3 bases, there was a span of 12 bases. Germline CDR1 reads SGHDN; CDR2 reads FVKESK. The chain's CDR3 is CASSHRGINYEQYF. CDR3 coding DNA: TGTGCCAGCAGCCACCGCGGGATTAACTACGAGCAGTACTTC. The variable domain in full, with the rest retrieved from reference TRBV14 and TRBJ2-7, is EAGVTQFPSHSVIEKGQTVTLRCDPISGHDNLYWYRRVMGKEIKFLLHFVKESKQDESGMPNNRFLAERTGGTYSTLKVQPAELEDSGVYFCASSHRGINYEQYFGPGTRLTVT.

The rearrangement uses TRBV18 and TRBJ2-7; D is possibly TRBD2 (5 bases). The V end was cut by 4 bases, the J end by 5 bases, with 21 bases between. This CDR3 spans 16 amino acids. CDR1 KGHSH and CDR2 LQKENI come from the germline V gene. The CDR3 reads CASSQSRAALSHEQYF. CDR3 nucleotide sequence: TGTGCCAGCTCACAGTCGAGGGCAGCTCTCTCGCACGAGCAGTACTTC. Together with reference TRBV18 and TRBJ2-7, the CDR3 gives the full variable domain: NAGVMQNPRHLVRRRGQEARLRCSPMKGHSHVYWYRQLPEEGLKFMVYLQKENIIDESGMPKERFSAEFPKEGPSILRIQQVVRGDSAAYFCASSQSRAALSHEQYFGPGTRLTVT.

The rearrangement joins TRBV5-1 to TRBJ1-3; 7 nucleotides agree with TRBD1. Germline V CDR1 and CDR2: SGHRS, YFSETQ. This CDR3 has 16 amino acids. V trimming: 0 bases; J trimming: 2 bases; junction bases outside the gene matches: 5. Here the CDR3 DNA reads TGCGCCAGCAGCTTGGAGTCGGGACAGACTGGAAACACCATATATTTT. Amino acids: CASSLESGQTGNTIYF.

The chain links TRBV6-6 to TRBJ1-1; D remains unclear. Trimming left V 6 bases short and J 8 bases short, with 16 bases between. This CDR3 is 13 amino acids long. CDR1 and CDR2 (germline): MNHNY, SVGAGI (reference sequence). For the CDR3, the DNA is TGTGCCAGCAGACTAGACACCGCCACGGAAGCTTTCTTT. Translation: CASRLDTATEAFF.

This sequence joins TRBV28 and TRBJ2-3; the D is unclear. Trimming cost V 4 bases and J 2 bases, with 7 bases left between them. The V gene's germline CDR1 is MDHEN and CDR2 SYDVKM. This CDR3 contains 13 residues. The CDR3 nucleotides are TGTGCCAGCAGTTCTGGCCACACAGATACGCAGTATTTT. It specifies CASSSGHTDTQYF.

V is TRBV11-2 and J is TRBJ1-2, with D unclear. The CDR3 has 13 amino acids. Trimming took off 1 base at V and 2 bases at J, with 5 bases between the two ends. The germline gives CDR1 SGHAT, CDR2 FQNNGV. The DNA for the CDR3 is TGTGCCAGCAGCTTAGGCGAAAACTATGGCTACACCTTC. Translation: CASSLGENYGYTF. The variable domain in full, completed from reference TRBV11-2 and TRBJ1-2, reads EAGVAQSPRYKIIEKRQSVAFWCNPISGHATLYWYQQILGQGPKLLIQFQNNGVVDDSQLPKDRFSAERLKGVDSTLKIQPAKLEDSAVYLCASSLGENYGYTFGSGTRLTVV.

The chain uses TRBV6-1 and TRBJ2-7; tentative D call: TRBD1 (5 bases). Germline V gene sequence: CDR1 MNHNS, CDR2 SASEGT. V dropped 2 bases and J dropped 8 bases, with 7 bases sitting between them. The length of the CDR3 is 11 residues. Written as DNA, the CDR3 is TGTGCCAGCAGTGAACTGGGGCAGCAGTACTTC. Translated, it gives CASSELGQQYF.

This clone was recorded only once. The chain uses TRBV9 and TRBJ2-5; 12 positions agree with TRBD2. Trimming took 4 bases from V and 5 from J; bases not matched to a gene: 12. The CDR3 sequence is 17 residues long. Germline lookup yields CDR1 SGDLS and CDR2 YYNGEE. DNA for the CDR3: TGTGCCAGCAGCAGGCCCCAACTAGCGGGAGGTGGGGAGACCCAGTACTTC. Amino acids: CASSRPQLAGGGETQYF.

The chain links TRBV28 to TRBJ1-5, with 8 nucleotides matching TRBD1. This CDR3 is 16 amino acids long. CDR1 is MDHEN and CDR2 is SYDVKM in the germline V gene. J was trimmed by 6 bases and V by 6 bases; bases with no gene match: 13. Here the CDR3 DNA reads TGTGCCAGCAGCTGGGGGAGGACAGGGAGGAGTCAGCCCCAGCATTTT. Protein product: CASSWGRTGRSQPQHF. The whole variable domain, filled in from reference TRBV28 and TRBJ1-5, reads DVKVTQSSRYLVKRTGEKVFLECVQDMDHENMFWYRQDPGLGLRLIYFSYDVKMKEKGDIPEGYSVSREKKERFSLILESASTNQTSMYLCASSWGRTGRSQPQHFGDGTRLSIL.

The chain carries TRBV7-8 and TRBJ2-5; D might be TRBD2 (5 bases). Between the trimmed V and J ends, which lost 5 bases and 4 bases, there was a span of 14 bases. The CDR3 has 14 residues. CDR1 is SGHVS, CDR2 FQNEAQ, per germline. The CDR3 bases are TGTGCCAGCAGCACAACTAGTTTCGGAGAGACCCAGTACTTC. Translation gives CASSTTSFGETQYF.

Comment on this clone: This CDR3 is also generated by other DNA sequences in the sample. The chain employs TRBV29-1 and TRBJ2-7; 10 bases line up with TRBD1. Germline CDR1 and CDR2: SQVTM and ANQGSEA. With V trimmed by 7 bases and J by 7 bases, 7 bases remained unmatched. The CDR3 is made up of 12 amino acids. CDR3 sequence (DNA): TGCAGCGCTGGGACAGGGGTTCGTGAGCAGTACTTC. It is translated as CSAGTGVREQYF.

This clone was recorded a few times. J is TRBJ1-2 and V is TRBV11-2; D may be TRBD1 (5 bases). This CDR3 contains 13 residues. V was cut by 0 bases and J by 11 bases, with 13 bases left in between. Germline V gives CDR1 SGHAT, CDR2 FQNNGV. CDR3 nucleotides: TGTGCCAGCAGCTTAGATCAAGGCAGGGTGTACACCTTC. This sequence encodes CASSLDQGRVYTF.

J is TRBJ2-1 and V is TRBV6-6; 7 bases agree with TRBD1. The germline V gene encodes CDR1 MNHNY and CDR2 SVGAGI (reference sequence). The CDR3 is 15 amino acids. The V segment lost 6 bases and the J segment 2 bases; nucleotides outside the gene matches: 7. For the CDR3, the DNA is TGTGCCAGCAGACTCGACAGGGCACCCTACAATGAGCAGTTCTTC. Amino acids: CASRLDRAPYNEQFF.

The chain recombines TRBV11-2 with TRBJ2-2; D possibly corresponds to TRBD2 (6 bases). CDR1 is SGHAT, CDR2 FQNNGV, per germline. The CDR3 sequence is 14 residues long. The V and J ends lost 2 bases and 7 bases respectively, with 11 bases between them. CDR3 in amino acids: CASSLWREDGELFF. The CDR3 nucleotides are TGTGCCAGCAGCTTATGGAGGGAGGACGGGGAGCTGTTTTTT.

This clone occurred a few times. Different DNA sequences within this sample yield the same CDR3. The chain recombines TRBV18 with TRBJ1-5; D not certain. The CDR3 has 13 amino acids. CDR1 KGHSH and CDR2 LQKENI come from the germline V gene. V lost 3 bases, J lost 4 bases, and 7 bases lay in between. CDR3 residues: CASSPQYNQPQHF. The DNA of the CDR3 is TGTGCCAGCTCACCGCAATATAATCAGCCCCAGCATTTT.

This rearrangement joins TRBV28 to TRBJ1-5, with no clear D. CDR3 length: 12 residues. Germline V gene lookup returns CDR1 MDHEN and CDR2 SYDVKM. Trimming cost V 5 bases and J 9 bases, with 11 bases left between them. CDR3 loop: CASSPYFRPQHF. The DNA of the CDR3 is TGTGCCAGCAGTCCCTATTTTAGGCCCCAGCATTTT.

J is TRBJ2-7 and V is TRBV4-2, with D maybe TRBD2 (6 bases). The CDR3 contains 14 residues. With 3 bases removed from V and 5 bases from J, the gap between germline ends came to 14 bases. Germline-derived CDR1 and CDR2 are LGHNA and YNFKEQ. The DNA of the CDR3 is TGTGCCAGCAGCCAGGGGGGAGTTCGGGACGAGCAGTACTTC. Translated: CASSQGGVRDEQYF.

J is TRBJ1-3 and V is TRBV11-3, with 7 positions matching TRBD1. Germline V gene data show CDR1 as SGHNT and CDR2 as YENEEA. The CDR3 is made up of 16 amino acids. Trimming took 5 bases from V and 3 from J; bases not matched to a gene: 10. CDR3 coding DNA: TGTGCCAGCAGCCAGGGGGGTGCTGCTCTTGGAAACACCATATATTTT. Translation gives CASSQGGAALGNTIYF.

The CDR3 loop is CASSLEPPEQFF. The CDR3 coding sequence is TGTGCCAGCAGCTTAGAGCCCCCGGAGCAGTTCTTC. The chain combines TRBV7-8 with TRBJ2-1, with D unclear. The germline CDR1 and CDR2 sequences are SGHVS and FQNEAQ. With 1 base removed from V and 10 bases from J, the gap between germline ends came to 8 bases. The CDR3 sequence is 12 residues long.

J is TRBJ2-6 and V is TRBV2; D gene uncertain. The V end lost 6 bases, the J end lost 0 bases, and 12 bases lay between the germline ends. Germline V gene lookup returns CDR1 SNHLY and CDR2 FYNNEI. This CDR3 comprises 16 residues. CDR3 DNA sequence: TGTGCCAGCAGCAGGAGCGAAATCTCTGGGGCCAACGTCCTGACTTTC. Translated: CASSRSEISGANVLTF.

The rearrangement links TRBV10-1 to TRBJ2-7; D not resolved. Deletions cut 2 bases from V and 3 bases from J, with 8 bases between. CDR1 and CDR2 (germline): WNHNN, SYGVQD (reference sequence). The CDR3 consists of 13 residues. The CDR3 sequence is CASSEGQYYEQYF. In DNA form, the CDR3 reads TGCGCCAGCAGTGAGGGTCAGTACTACGAGCAGTACTTC.

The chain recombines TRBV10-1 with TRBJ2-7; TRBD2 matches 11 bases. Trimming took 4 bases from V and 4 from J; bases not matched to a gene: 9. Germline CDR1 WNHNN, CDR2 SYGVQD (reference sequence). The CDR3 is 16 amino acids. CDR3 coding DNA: TGCGCCAGCAGTGCGGGGGCTAGCGGGGGGACTTACGAGCAGTACTTC. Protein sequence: CASSAGASGGTYEQYF.